The rows below give T cell receptor beta chains drawn from one sample of a study of identical twins. TCRdb ran MiXCR on the 5' RACE reads and lists one entry per CDR3 protein. The sample lists 690,000 or so distinct CDR3 sequences; 8.5% to 9.5% were seen once. This same sample was also taken into another study, of yellow fever vaccine responses in identical twins.

Sequenced input: PBMCs. These receptors were obtained from a woman aged 18-35 years in good health. Both conserved end residues are trimmed from each CDR3. The D gene is left open where the match is weak.

TRBJ2-3 NA TRBV20-1 SARDLGGGAIIGTQY
TRBJ2-7 NA TRBV20-1 SAIPASYEQY
TRBJ2-1 NA TRBV4-3 ASSQAPQGEISYNEQF
TRBJ2-7 NA TRBV7-9 ASSQGGSGFYEQY
TRBJ2-1 NA TRBV29-1 SVELGPYNEQF
TRBJ2-2 NA TRBV30 AWSRDTGTGELF
TRBJ2-7 TRBD1 TRBV3-1 ASSGRDRTIYEQY
TRBJ2-1 NA TRBV5-6 ASSRGSYEQF
TRBJ1-5 NA TRBV12-3/TRBV12-4 ASTLDGPSNQPQH
TRBJ2-1 NA TRBV24-1 ATSDLPGDSEQF
TRBJ2-1 NA TRBV29-1 SVTGSNSNEQF
TRBJ2-3 TRBD2 TRBV11-2 ASSSFRTSGRVSTDTQY
TRBJ2-1 TRBD1 TRBV4-2 ASSQDGLGTDFLSSYNEQF
TRBJ2-3 NA TRBV13 ASSGGTDTQY
TRBJ2-5 NA TRBV20-1 SARDRRDGQETQY
TRBJ2-1 NA TRBV20-1 SARDGVVQEQF
TRBJ2-2 TRBD2 TRBV7-7 ASSSSLAGASNTGELF
TRBJ2-7 TRBD1 TRBV7-8 ASSVGTVSYEQY
TRBJ2-5 TRBD1 TRBV20-1 SARMTGSLNQETQY
TRBJ2-7 NA TRBV4-3 ASSQLSGVSYEQY
TRBJ2-7 TRBD1 TRBV5-1 ASSVQTGDEQY
TRBJ1-6 NA TRBV7-2 ASSTRETDNSPLH
TRBJ2-5 TRBD1 TRBV27 ASSLRAGGLQETQY
TRBJ2-3 NA TRBV7-3 ASSLSTHTDTQY
TRBJ2-7 NA TRBV28 ASSLSSAPRYEQY
TRBJ1-5 NA TRBV3-1 ACSLGEGQRGLNQPQH